This passage covers 4 T cell receptor beta chains from one sample sequenced in a study of blood T cell repertoires in COVID-19. Generated by immunoSEQ multiplex PCR, the TCRdb table keeps only in-frame clones and is missing some. The sample comprises 650,000 to 800,000 clones, about 87% of which are singletons, and about 0.24% rests with the top ten. Sequencing was carried out using peripheral blood. Every receptor here comes from a woman under 30 with acute or convalescent COVID-19.

The chain joins TRBV4-1 to TRBJ1-1, with 7 bases identical to TRBD1. Germline loops: CDR1 MGHRA, CDR2 YSYEKL. The CDR3 is 15 amino acids. V trimming: 4 bases; J trimming: 5 bases; junction bases outside the gene matches: 10. The CDR3 spells CASSLETGSVTEAFF. CDR3 DNA sequence: TGCGCCAGCAGCCTGGAGACAGGGTCCGTTACTGAAGCTTTCTTT.

The chain carries TRBV7-2 and TRBJ1-5; no firm D call. The CDR3 is 13 residues long. Trimming cost V 5 bases and J 3 bases, with 8 bases left between them. Germline loops: CDR1 SGHTA, CDR2 FQGNSA. The CDR3, as DNA: TGTGCCAGCAGCCTCGAGGCCAATCAGCCCCAGCATTTT. The encoded protein is CASSLEANQPQHF.

A few counts support this clone. The chain combines TRBV7-9 with TRBJ2-7; TRBD2 is a possible D gene (5 bases). Germline assignment: CDR1 SEHNR and CDR2 FQNEAQ (reference sequence). V was clipped by 3 bases and J by 6 bases, with 15 bases between them. The CDR3 is made up of 14 amino acids. The CDR3 is CASSLGSDLVEQYF. CDR3 in DNA: TGTGCCAGCAGCTTGGGTAGCGACCTGGTCGAGCAGTACTTC.

The chain is built from TRBV5-6 and TRBJ2-6; a weak D match, TRBD2 (7 bases). The CDR3 runs 15 residues. The V end was cut by 8 bases, the J end by 1 base, with 13 bases between. Germline V gene sequence: CDR1 SGHDT, CDR2 YYEEEE. CDR3 sequence: CASGGAGSGANVLTF. The CDR3 DNA reads TGTGCCAGTGGGGGGGCCGGGTCTGGGGCCAACGTCCTGACTTTC.